The 29 T cell receptor beta chains below come from one sample, sequenced in a study of Tregs in tolerant kidney transplant recipients. Profiled with immunoSEQ multiplex PCR; TCRdb holds only in-frame clones, not every one. The table records 92,000 or so clones, approximately 94% of them present only once. Material: CD8+ T cells from blood. The receptors stem from a human donor in good health.

The V and J genes are TRBV9 and TRBJ1-2; possible D gene TRBD1, 6 bases. Deletions cut 4 bases from V and 1 base from J, with 11 bases between. Germline CDR1 reads SGDLS; CDR2 reads YYNGEE. CDR3 length equals 14 residues. CDR3 sequence reads: CASSPGDFNYGYTF. Here the CDR3 DNA reads TGTGCCAGCAGCCCAGGGGACTTTAACTATGGCTACACCTTC.

The rearrangement links TRBV19 to TRBJ2-1; 11 nucleotides agree with TRBD2. J was trimmed by 3 bases and V by 7 bases; bases with no gene match: 11. Germline V gene data show CDR1 as LNHDA and CDR2 as SQIVND (reference sequence). The CDR3 runs 17 residues. CDR3 sequence reads: CASTGTSGYADYNEQFF. CDR3 in DNA: TGTGCCAGTACCGGGACTAGCGGTTATGCGGACTACAATGAGCAGTTCTTC.

This clone was counted only a few times. The chain employs TRBV7-8 and TRBJ1-6; the D gene is possibly TRBD1 (5 bases). The CDR3 spans 15 residues. V lost 5 bases and J lost 12, with 20 bases in between. Germline CDR1 SGHVS, CDR2 FQNEAQ. The CDR3 loop reads CASSPAEGSGGPLHF. The CDR3 bases are TGTGCCAGCAGCCCCGCGGAGGGGAGCGGTGGACCCCTCCACTTT.

The rearrangement uses TRBV27 and TRBJ1-2, with D possibly matching TRBD1 (6 bases). Trimming cost V 6 bases and J 0 bases, with 8 bases left between them. The germline V gene encodes CDR1 MNHEY and CDR2 SMNVEV (reference sequence). This CDR3 is built from 13 residues. The CDR3 sequence is CASSGTPNYGYTF. CDR3 bases: TGTGCCAGCAGCGGGACACCTAACTATGGCTACACCTTC.

With respect to this clone: The conserved closing phenylalanine or tryptophan is absent in this CDR3, likely reflecting a read error. The chain has TRBV5-1 and TRBJ2-7; 9 bases agree with TRBD1. V shed 0 bases and J 4 bases; nucleotides not matched to a gene: 2. The CDR3 loop spans 14 amino acids. The germline CDR1 and CDR2 sequences are SGHRS and YFSETQ. DNA for the CDR3: TGCGCCAGCAGCTTGGGACAGGGGGTTTACGAGCAGTACCTC. This encodes CASSLGQGVYEQYL.

The rearrangement joins TRBV2 to TRBJ2-3; 11 bases map to TRBD2. Germline V gene lookup returns CDR1 SNHLY and CDR2 FYNNEI. After removal of 3 bases from V and 2 bases from J, the junction contained 4 bases not matched to a gene. The CDR3 has 16 amino acids. CDR3 sequence reads: CASSDPGLAVTDTQYF. In nucleotides, the CDR3 is TGTGCCAGCAGTGACCCGGGACTAGCGGTCACAGATACGCAGTATTTT.

This clone was detected only a few times. CDR3 amino acids: CASSLDLYEQYF. CDR3 DNA: TGTGCCAGCAGCTTAGATCTCTACGAGCAGTACTTC. The gene calls are TRBV11-2 and TRBJ2-7; D gene ambiguous. The germline V gene encodes CDR1 SGHAT and CDR2 FQNNGV. V was trimmed by 0 bases and J by 3 bases, leaving 3 bases between them. There are 12 residues in the CDR3.

The chain employs TRBV4-1 and TRBJ1-1; 7 bases agree with TRBD1. Germline V gene data show CDR1 as MGHRA and CDR2 as YSYEKL. V was pared by 1 base and J by 5 bases, with 7 bases of the junction left unmatched. The CDR3 length is 15 residues. This CDR3 reads CASSQAQGVPTEAFF. DNA for the CDR3: TGCGCCAGCAGCCAAGCTCAGGGGGTTCCTACTGAAGCTTTCTTT.

The rearrangement joins TRBV5-6 to TRBJ2-3, with 15 bases that match TRBD2. CDR3 length: 16 amino acids. The V gene's germline CDR1 is SGHDT and CDR2 YYEEEE. The junction had 5 bases not matched to a gene; V was cut back by 3 bases and J by 6 bases. CDR3 DNA sequence: TGTGCCAGCAGCTCCGGGACTAGCGGGAGGTTGGATACGCAGTATTTT. This sequence encodes CASSSGTSGRLDTQYF.

This clone was counted between two and nine times. The CDR3 sequence is CASSFRADTQYF. In DNA, the CDR3 is TGTGCCAGCAGCTTTAGGGCCGATACGCAGTATTTT. J is TRBJ2-3 and V is TRBV7-9; the D is unclear. The length of the CDR3 is 12 residues. Germline-derived CDR1 and CDR2 are SEHNR and FQNEAQ (reference sequence). V was cut by 3 bases and J by 6 bases, with 7 bases left in between.

The rearrangement links TRBV6-6 to TRBJ1-4, with TRBD1 matching 7 bases. The CDR3 spans 16 residues. V dropped 5 bases and J dropped 6; count of bases not matched to a gene: 12. Germline V gene sequence: CDR1 MNHNY, CDR2 SVGAGI (reference sequence). The CDR3 bases are TGTGCCAGCAGTACCAGACAGGGTTTCATTGATGAAAAACTGTTTTTT. It is translated as CASSTRQGFIDEKLFF.

The CDR3 nucleotides are TGTGCCATCAGTGGGGACACTGAAGCTTTCTTT. Translation: CAISGDTEAFF. The chain couples TRBV10-3 to TRBJ1-1, with unresolved D. CDR1 is ENHRY and CDR2 is SYGVKD in the germline V gene. Trimming took 4 bases from V and 3 from J, leaving 3 bases between them. The CDR3 spans 11 residues.

The rearrangement joins TRBV25-1 to TRBJ2-7; 8 positions match TRBD2. The V gene's germline CDR1 is MGHDK and CDR2 SYGVNS. The CDR3 covers 16 residues. Trimming removed 1 base from V and 6 bases from J; junction bases left unmatched: 11. CDR3 DNA: TGTGCCAGCAGTGAATTCGGCGGGGGGCCCCTAATCGAGCAGTACTTC. This encodes CASSEFGGGPLIEQYF.

This sequence joins TRBV29-1 and TRBJ1-1, with 7 bases aligning to TRBD1. Germline assignment: CDR1 SQVTM and CDR2 ANQGSEA. The junction had 13 bases not matched to a gene; V was cut back by 7 bases and J by 5 bases. CDR3 length: 14 amino acids. The CDR3 DNA follows: TGCAGCGCCGATGGACAGGCTGAGTGGACTGAAGCTTTCTTT. Translated, it gives CSADGQAEWTEAFF.

The chain combines TRBV7-9 with TRBJ2-1, with 12 positions matching TRBD2. Germline V gives CDR1 SEHNR, CDR2 FQNEAQ (reference sequence). The V segment lost 4 bases and the J segment 4 bases; nucleotides outside the gene matches: 5. The CDR3 contains 16 residues. The CDR3 DNA reads TGTGCCAGCAGCTACCTAGCGGGAGGGCCTTACAATGAGCAGTTCTTC. Translating gives CASSYLAGGPYNEQFF.

This chain connects TRBV27 to TRBJ2-5; 8 bases align to TRBD1. Trimming removed 3 bases from V and 4 bases from J; junction bases left unmatched: 4. The CDR3 is made up of 14 amino acids. Germline loops: CDR1 MNHEY, CDR2 SMNVEV (reference sequence). CDR3 DNA sequence: TGTGCCAGCAGTTTTACAGGGGGAATAGAGACCCAGTACTTC. It codes for CASSFTGGIETQYF.

The gene calls are TRBV6-6 and TRBJ1-5; a weak D match, TRBD1 (5 bases). This CDR3 has 16 amino acids. Germline CDR1 reads MNHNY; CDR2 reads SVGAGI (reference sequence). V was cut by 5 bases and J by 6 bases, with 20 bases left in between. The CDR3 DNA is TGTGCCAGCAGTCCCAGGGTTACCCTCGTGGGTCAGCCCCAGCATTTT. Translated: CASSPRVTLVGQPQHF.

The rearrangement links TRBV4-2 to TRBJ2-1, with 10 nucleotides matching TRBD2. The germline gives CDR1 LGHNA, CDR2 YNFKEQ. With V trimmed by 4 bases and J by 6 bases, 6 bases remained unmatched. This CDR3 is 15 amino acids long. The CDR3 region is CASSPTSGIGNEQFF. The CDR3 nucleotides are TGTGCCAGCAGCCCAACTAGCGGGATTGGCAATGAGCAGTTCTTC.

The rearrangement joins TRBV6-5 to TRBJ2-7; the match to TRBD1 covers 10 bases. V gave up 10 bases and J gave up 3 bases; unmatched junction bases: 6. CDR3 length: 13 amino acids. Germline-derived CDR1 and CDR2 are MNHEY and SVGAGI. The CDR3 nucleotides are TGTGCCACCCGGGACAGGGGCGTCTACGAGCAGTACTTC. It specifies CATRDRGVYEQYF.

V gene TRBV18 combines with J gene TRBJ2-7, with 7 bases aligning to TRBD2. Germline CDR1 and CDR2: KGHSH and LQKENI. The CDR3 consists of 14 residues. With V trimmed by 1 base and J by 2 bases, 2 bases remained unmatched. The CDR3 nucleotides read TGTGCCAGCTCACCACAAGGGACTACCTACGAGCAGTACTTC. Protein product: CASSPQGTTYEQYF.

The V call is TRBV5-1, the J call TRBJ2-1, with 13 positions matching TRBD2. The CDR3 is 20 amino acids. Germline CDR1 is SGHRS and CDR2 is YFSETQ. V lost 3 bases, J lost 4 bases, and 16 bases stayed unmatched. The CDR3 sequence: CASSWTGLAGDKTNYNEQFF. CDR3 nucleotides: TGCGCCAGCAGCTGGACAGGACTAGCGGGAGACAAGACTAATTACAATGAGCAGTTCTTC. Combining the CDR3 with reference TRBV5-1 and TRBJ2-1 gives the whole variable domain KAGVTQTPRYLIKTRGQQVTLSCSPISGHRSVSWYQQTPGQGLQFLFEYFSETQRNKGNFPGRFSGRQFSNSRSEMNVSTLELGDSALYLCASSWTGLAGDKTNYNEQFFGPGTRLTVL.

The V and J genes are TRBV4-1 and TRBJ2-5; D unresolved. The CDR3 is 12 residues long. The germline CDR1 and CDR2 sequences are MGHRA and YSYEKL. V was clipped by 4 bases and J by 4 bases, with 7 bases between them. CDR3 sequence (DNA): TGCGCCAGCAGCCCCGACCGAGAGACCCAGTACTTC. It yields the protein CASSPDRETQYF.

This clone is a singleton in its sample. The chain carries TRBV5-6 and TRBJ2-7; TRBD1 aligns across 10 bases. The V gene end was trimmed by 4 bases and the J gene end by 2 bases; junction bases not matched to a gene: 3. The CDR3 consists of 14 residues. Germline lookup yields CDR1 SGHDT and CDR2 YYEEEE. The chain's CDR3 is CASSRQGAAYEQYF. The CDR3 DNA is TGTGCCAGCAGCAGACAGGGGGCGGCCTACGAGCAGTACTTC.

This clone has only one observation. The chain carries TRBV11-2 and TRBJ2-5, with 13 bases aligning to TRBD2. Germline CDR1 reads SGHAT; CDR2 reads FQNNGV. Trimming removed 1 base from V and 5 bases from J; junction bases left unmatched: 7. The CDR3 is 17 amino acids. In nucleotides, the CDR3 is TGTGCCAGCAGCTTAGGGACTAGCGGGGGTTGGGGCGAGACCCAGTACTTC. The encoded protein is CASSLGTSGGWGETQYF.

The chain is built from TRBV18 and TRBJ2-1; 7 positions agree with TRBD1. V shed 3 bases and J 0 bases; nucleotides not matched to a gene: 2. CDR3 size: 15 residues. Germline-derived CDR1 and CDR2 are KGHSH and LQKENI. The CDR3 here is CASSPGQSSYNEQFF. The DNA of the CDR3 is TGTGCCAGCTCACCGGGACAGAGCTCCTACAATGAGCAGTTCTTC.

The chain couples TRBV2 to TRBJ1-1, with 9 positions matching TRBD1. The CDR3 has 15 residues. Germline trimming cut 6 bases from V and 5 bases from J; bases unmatched to any gene: 10. In germline, CDR1 is SNHLY, CDR2 FYNNEI. The CDR3 nucleotides read TGTGCCAGCAGAGACAGGGGGTGGGTAGGTACTGAAGCTTTCTTT. This gives the protein CASRDRGWVGTEAFF.

The rearrangement uses TRBV5-1 and TRBJ2-3, with 7 bases lining up with TRBD2. This CDR3 is built from 18 residues. Trimming at V came to 1 base and at J to 0 bases, leaving 11 bases not matched to a gene. Germline CDR1 reads SGHRS; CDR2 reads YFSETQ. CDR3 sequence reads: CASSLWGGTDISTDTQYF. CDR3 in DNA: TGCGCCAGCAGCTTGTGGGGAGGGACGGACATTAGCACAGATACGCAGTATTTT.

This clone has a handful of counts. The chain carries TRBV19 and TRBJ1-5, with no clear D. The germline V gene has CDR1 LNHDA and CDR2 SQIVND (reference sequence). The V end was cut by 2 bases, the J end by 6 bases, with 11 bases between. This CDR3 has 14 residues. The CDR3 here is CASSITSSGQPQHF. CDR3 nucleotides: TGTGCCAGTAGTATAACATCGAGCGGTCAGCCCCAGCATTTT.

This sequence joins TRBV7-3 and TRBJ2-5; D may be TRBD2 (7 bases). Germline CDR1 and CDR2: SGHTA and FQGTGA. V shed 5 bases and J shed 4 bases, with 20 bases lying between them. There are 16 residues in the CDR3. In DNA, the CDR3 is TGTGCCAGCAGCCCACTAGGGGGGGAGAGCGGAGAGACCCAGTACTTC. Translation: CASSPLGGESGETQYF.